Each of the 5 T cell receptor beta chains below was sequenced from the same sample in a study of T-cell reconstitution after alpha-beta-depleted transplantation in children. Unique molecular identifiers were incorporated into the prepared TCRbeta library. TCRdb fed the PCR reads into MiXCR, producing one record per CDR3 protein. The top ten hold around 14% of the sample, which has around 580,000 distinct CDR3 sequences, approximately 22% seen once. Source: PBMCs, mostly from graft donor cells, taken 360 days after TCRalphabeta/CD19-depleted stem cell transplant. These receptor sequences come from a boy less than two years old who had a stem cell transplant for acute myeloid leukemia, so the T cells may come from the graft donor.

For this clonotype: It may be a read error: a sequence one base away is much more abundant. The conserved phenylalanine or tryptophan is not found at the CDR3 terminus, so this likely reflects a read error. The genes are TRBV20-1 and TRBJ1-5; the D is unclear. The germline V gene encodes CDR1 DFQATT and CDR2 SNEGSKA (reference sequence). The CDR3 runs to 14 residues. The V end lost 0 bases, the J end lost 3 bases, and 9 bases lay between the germline ends. CDR3: CSARDSGNNQPQHS. In nucleotides, the CDR3 is TGCAGTGCTAGAGATTCGGGCAACAATCAGCCCCAGCATTCT.

The chain carries TRBV20-1 and TRBJ1-5, with D perhaps matching TRBD1 (5 bases). CDR1 and CDR2 (germline): DFQATT, SNEGSKA (reference sequence). V dropped 6 bases and J dropped 2 bases, with 17 bases sitting between them. This CDR3 contains 15 residues. The CDR3 is CSAASPGPRNQPQHF. The CDR3 DNA follows: TGCAGTGCCGCGAGTCCGGGACCGCGCAATCAGCCCCAGCATTTT.

This clonotype appeared a few times. The rearrangement joins TRBV20-1 to TRBJ2-2, with D perhaps matching TRBD2 (6 bases). This CDR3 region has 15 residues. V lost 3 bases to trimming and J lost 1 base, with 12 bases between them. Germline V gives CDR1 DFQATT, CDR2 SNEGSKA (reference sequence). CDR3 nucleotides: TGCAGTGCTAGTGTAGCGGCCCTGAACACCGGGGAGCTGTTTTTT. Translating it yields CSASVAALNTGELFF.

V gene TRBV3-1 combines with J gene TRBJ2-1; D call uncertain. The CDR3 loop spans 16 amino acids. The germline CDR1 and CDR2 sequences are LGHDT and YNNKEL (reference sequence). V lost 3 bases and J lost 2, with 14 bases in between. The CDR3 here is CASSHRSRNAYNEQFF. Here the CDR3 DNA reads TGTGCCAGCAGCCATCGGTCCCGGAATGCCTACAATGAGCAGTTCTTC.

The chain uses TRBV20-1 and TRBJ2-5, with 8 bases aligning to TRBD2. CDR1 and CDR2 from the germline V gene are DFQATT and SNEGSKA (reference sequence). The CDR3 runs 16 residues. V shed 3 bases, J shed 7 bases, and the junction held 16 bases outside the gene matches. The CDR3 is CSASLFPGLDSGTQYF. The CDR3 DNA is TGCAGTGCTAGTCTATTTCCGGGACTAGATTCGGGGACCCAGTACTTC.